Shown below are 20 T cell receptor beta chains from a single sample sequenced in a study of blood T cells in healthy people across ages. It was with a sample-barcoded 5' primer and a J-beta primer mix that a second PCR of roughly 7 to 11 cycles was run. TCRdb reprocessed the 5' RACE reads via MiXCR and lists one record per CDR3 protein. The sample contains about a million distinct CDR3 sequences, 45% to 50% of which appear only once. Input material: blood. The receptors originated from a man aged 25-40 years in good health.

The rearrangement uses TRBV2 and TRBJ2-1, with a possible D match to TRBD2 (5 bases). The CDR3 is 13 residues long. V was clipped by 6 bases and J by 6 bases, with 12 bases between them. Germline V gives CDR1 SNHLY, CDR2 FYNNEI. The CDR3 region is CASRGDYLNEQFF. The DNA of the CDR3 is TGTGCCAGCAGGGGCGACTACCTCAATGAGCAGTTCTTC.

This chain links TRBV6-6 with TRBJ2-7; possible D gene TRBD2, 6 bases. V lost 5 bases and J lost 3, with 17 bases in between. Germline V gene lookup returns CDR1 MNHNY and CDR2 SVGAGI (reference sequence). The CDR3 is 15 amino acids. DNA for the CDR3: TGTGCCAGCAGTCCCCCGGGACGGGGACTCTACGAGCAGTACTTC. It translates to CASSPPGRGLYEQYF.

The CDR3 loop reads CASQRAVNSGYGYTF. The DNA of the CDR3 is TGCGCCAGCCAGCGGGCAGTTAATAGTGGCTATGGCTACACCTTC. This chain joins TRBV5-1 and TRBJ1-2; D is unresolved. This CDR3 is built from 15 residues. Germline lookup yields CDR1 SGHRS and CDR2 YFSETQ. V gave up 7 bases and J gave up 4 bases, with 20 bases separating them. Drawing the rest from reference TRBV5-1 and TRBJ1-2, the complete variable domain is KAGVTQTPRYLIKTRGQQVTLSCSPISGHRSVSWYQQTPGQGLQFLFEYFSETQRNKGNFPGRFSGRQFSNSRSEMNVSTLELGDSALYLCASQRAVNSGYGYTFGSGTRLTVV.

In its sample, this clonotype was seen many times. The chain couples TRBV12-3 or TRBV12-4 to TRBJ2-7, with D perhaps TRBD1 (7 bases). Deletions cut 2 bases from V and 6 bases from J, with 17 bases between. CDR3 size: 15 residues. DNA of the CDR3: TGTGCCAGCAGTTTAAGGCAGGGGGGTTTGTCCGAGCAGTACTTC. Amino acid sequence: CASSLRQGGLSEQYF.

J is TRBJ2-7 and V is TRBV19, with a tentative D call TRBD1 (5 bases). Deletions cut 4 bases from V and 3 bases from J, with 16 bases between. Germline loops: CDR1 LNHDA, CDR2 SQIVND (reference sequence). This CDR3 has 15 amino acids. The CDR3 protein is CASSKGQLRYYEQYF. DNA for the CDR3: TGTGCCAGTAGTAAGGGGCAATTAAGGTACTACGAGCAGTACTTC. The variable domain in full, completed from reference TRBV19 and TRBJ2-7, reads DGGITQSPKYLFRKEGQNVTLSCEQNLNHDAMYWYRQDPGQGLRLIYYSQIVNDFQKGDIAEGYSVSREKKESFPLTVTSAQKNPTAFYLCASSKGQLRYYEQYFGPGTRLTVT.

V usage is TRBV9 and J usage is TRBJ2-7, with TRBD2 matching over 10 bases. The CDR3 contains 16 residues. CDR1 is SGDLS and CDR2 is YYNGEE in the germline V gene. Unmatched junction bases numbered 12, after V lost 3 bases and J lost 6 bases. Here the CDR3 reads CASSDELAGLPGEQYF. CDR3 in DNA: TGTGCCAGCAGCGATGAACTAGCGGGGCTCCCTGGCGAGCAGTACTTC.

The chain couples TRBV20-1 to TRBJ2-4; 8 bases match TRBD2. The DNA end is a closer match to TRBJ2-7, so the J assignment may be wrong. Germline CDR1 is DFQATT and CDR2 is SNEGSKA (reference sequence). This CDR3 comprises 15 residues. CDR3 bases: TGCAGTGCTGATGGAGTAGGCGGCGGGAGGTACGAGCAGTACTTC. Protein product: CSADGVGGGRYEQYF.

The genes are TRBV6-2 or TRBV6-3 and TRBJ2-1, with D tentatively TRBD2 (6 bases). CDR3 length equals 14 residues. The germline V gene has CDR1 MNHEY and CDR2 SVGEGT. With 11 bases removed from V and 3 bases from J, the gap between germline ends came to 17 bases. The DNA for the CDR3 is TGTGCCGTTGGACTCATGGGGGGCTACAATGAGCAGTTCTTC. As protein: CAVGLMGGYNEQFF.

The rearrangement links TRBV3-1 to TRBJ2-5, with TRBD2 matching 11 bases. CDR1 is LGHDT, CDR2 YNNKEL, per germline (reference sequence). This CDR3 region has 16 residues. V shed 1 base, J shed 3 bases, and the junction held 4 bases outside the gene matches. Here the CDR3 reads CASSQVLLAGEETQYF. The CDR3 DNA sequence: TGTGCCAGCAGCCAAGTCCTACTAGCGGGGGAAGAGACCCAGTACTTC.

Details on this clonotype: One end of the junction varies from germline; a read error may be responsible. The chain joins TRBV5-1 to TRBJ2-2; possibly TRBD1 for D (6 bases). This CDR3 comprises 15 residues. Germline CDR1 is SGHRS and CDR2 is YFSETQ. In DNA, the CDR3 is TGCGCCTGCAGACAGGCGGCCTCAAACACCGGGGAGCTGTTTTTT. This translates into CACRQAASNTGELFF.

The J gene is TRBJ1-4, the V gene TRBV4-1, with 10 bases lining up with TRBD1. Looked up from germline, CDR1 is MGHRA and CDR2 is YSYEKL. The CDR3 has 16 residues. Trimming removed 1 base from V and 8 bases from J; junction bases left unmatched: 7. CDR3 protein: CASSQARTGGQEKLFF. The CDR3 coding sequence is TGCGCCAGCAGCCAAGCTAGGACAGGGGGTCAAGAAAAACTGTTTTTT.

V and J are TRBV6-4 and TRBJ2-7; TRBD2 might be the D (5 bases). This CDR3 is built from 13 residues. V lost 3 bases and J 6 bases, leaving 12 bases between the germline ends. Germline lookup yields CDR1 MRHNA and CDR2 SNTAGT. The DNA of the CDR3 is TGTGCCAGCAGTGAGGGTCCCGGAGGCGAGCAGTACTTC. It codes for CASSEGPGGEQYF.

The CDR3 nucleotides are TGTGCCAGCAGTTACCCCTCACCCGACAGGAGCAATGAGCAGTTCTTC. It codes for CASSYPSPDRSNEQFF. The chain has TRBV6-5 and TRBJ2-1, with D tentatively TRBD1 (6 bases). Looked up from germline, CDR1 is MNHEY and CDR2 is SVGAGI. This CDR3 is built from 16 residues. V was pared by 2 bases and J by 6 bases, with 17 bases between.

The V call is TRBV20-1, the J call TRBJ1-4; the match to TRBD1 covers 7 bases. Germline V gene sequence: CDR1 DFQATT, CDR2 SNEGSKA (reference sequence). J was trimmed by 7 bases and V by 1 base; bases with no gene match: 6. CDR3 length: 14 residues. CDR3 sequence: CSARGGGGREKLFF. In nucleotides, the CDR3 is TGCAGTGCTAGAGGGGGAGGGGGCCGTGAAAAACTGTTTTTT.

At least ten counts were recorded for this clonotype. The chain has TRBV11-3 and TRBJ2-2; 7 bases are a match to TRBD1. Germline CDR1 reads SGHNT; CDR2 reads YENEEA. Trimming removed 3 bases from V and 4 bases from J; junction bases left unmatched: 5. There are 15 residues in the CDR3. The CDR3 loop reads CASSLYSGGTGELFF. As DNA, the CDR3 is TGTGCCAGCAGCTTGTACTCAGGGGGCACCGGGGAGCTGTTTTTT.

Details on this clonotype: Compared with germline, one end of the junction differs, possibly owing to a read error. The chain joins TRBV20-1 to TRBJ2-3; D remains ambiguous. This CDR3 is 14 amino acids long. Germline CDR1 is DFQATT and CDR2 is SNEGSKA (reference sequence). The CDR3 nucleotides are TGCAGTGCTTCTCGAGAGGCCAGCACAGATATGCAGTATTTT. Amino acids: CSASREASTDMQYF.

The chain combines TRBV10-3 with TRBJ1-1; TRBD1 matches at 9 bases. The CDR3 has 15 amino acids. Trimming at V came to 4 bases and at J to 1 base, leaving 4 bases not matched to a gene. Germline-derived CDR1 and CDR2 are ENHRY and SYGVKD. The CDR3 sequence: CAISASGQGNTEAFF. The DNA of the CDR3 is TGTGCCATCAGTGCATCGGGACAGGGGAACACTGAAGCTTTCTTT.

The rearrangement joins TRBV5-1 to TRBJ1-2, with D tentatively TRBD1 (5 bases). V gave up 0 bases and J gave up 5 bases, with 11 bases separating them. The CDR3 has 14 residues. Germline V gene lookup returns CDR1 SGHRS and CDR2 YFSETQ. The CDR3 region is CASSLDGGEYGYTF. The CDR3 coding sequence is TGCGCCAGCAGCTTGGATGGAGGGGAATATGGCTACACCTTC.

This clonotype was seen just once. The chain couples TRBV9 to TRBJ1-6; D ambiguous. Trimming left V 0 bases short and J 9 bases short, with 4 bases between. This CDR3 has 12 amino acids. The germline gives CDR1 SGDLS, CDR2 YYNGEE. The DNA of the CDR3 is TGTGCCAGCAGCGTAGCTGGTTCACCCCTCCACTTT. Translation gives CASSVAGSPLHF.

The V gene is TRBV20-1, the J gene TRBJ2-3, with no clear D. The germline gives CDR1 DFQATT, CDR2 SNEGSKA (reference sequence). Trimming removed 4 bases at V and 0 bases at J, with 8 bases between. This CDR3 spans 13 amino acids. CDR3 nucleotides: TGCAGTGCTAAACAAGCTAGCACAGATACGCAGTATTTT. It specifies CSAKQASTDTQYF.